The rows below give T cell receptor beta chains drawn from one sample of a study of OX40 agonist ivuxolimab in advanced cancers. Measured with immunoSEQ multiplex PCR; TCRdb has only the in-frame clones, and not every one. The table lists over 20,000 clones, 75% to 85% of them singletons. The sample in question was CD4+ or CD8+ T cells sorted from blood, obtained in a trial of the OX40 agonist ivuxolimab. The receptors originated from an adult with an advanced solid tumor such as melanoma, head and neck, liver or kidney cancer. The CDR3 runs from the conserved cysteine through the conserved F or W. The order of the fields is D gene, clone size, V gene, J gene, CDR3 length, CDR3 DNA, CDR3 protein. A D gene is named only where the DNA matches it firmly. The size field is filled for only some rows; it gives once, few, many or a size class.

TRBD1	.	TRBV9	TRBJ1-1	15	TGTGCCAGCAGCGTCCGGGACAGGGGAGTCACTGAAGCTTTCTTT	CASSVRDRGVTEAFF
.	.	TRBV19	TRBJ2-2	13	TGTGCCAGTAGTATAGTTGGGTCCGGGGAGCTGTTTTTT	CASSIVGSGELFF
.	.	TRBV21-1	TRBJ2-1	18	TGTGCCAGCAGCAAAGGTCCCAGCGGGGGGTTGTCCTACAATGAGCAGTTCTTC	CASSKGPSGGLSYNEQFF
.	.	TRBV30	TRBJ1-6	12	TGTGCCTGGAGTGCCTGGTATTCACCCCTCCACTTT	CAWSAWYSPLHF
.	.	TRBV4-2	TRBJ1-6	15	TGTGCCAGCAGCCAGGTGATAGGGAATAATTCACCCCTCCACTTT	CASSQVIGNNSPLHF
.	few	TRBV10-3	TRBJ2-3	12	TGTGCCATCAGTGAGTTTGCAGATACGCAGTATTTT	CAISEFADTQYF
.	.	TRBV6-6	TRBJ1-2	16	TGTGCCAGCAGTTACTGGGGAGTGACCTCTAACTATGGCTACACCTTC	CASSYWGVTSNYGYTF
.	.	TRBV6-6	TRBJ2-4	16	TGTGCCAGCAGTTCTCCCGGGACGGTAGCCAAAAACATTCAGTACTTC	CASSSPGTVAKNIQYF
.	.	TRBV6-5	TRBJ1-2	13	TGTGCCAGCAGTTACGGGCGATTCTATGGCTACACCTTC	CASSYGRFYGYTF
TRBD1	.	TRBV5-1	TRBJ1-1	13	TGCGCCAGCAGCCCGACAGGGGGCCGTGAAGCTTTCTTT	CASSPTGGREAFF
.	few	TRBV6-1	TRBJ2-5	14	TGTGCCAGCTTAAGAGACGTATTCCAAGAGACCCAGTACTTC	CASLRDVFQETQYF
.	.	TRBV2	TRBJ1-5	14	TGTGCCAGCAGTCCTGACAGACTCAATCAGCCCCAGCATTTT	CASSPDRLNQPQHF
.	.	TRBV7-8	TRBJ2-6	17	TGTGCCAGCAGCTTTTGGAACCTGGCCTCTGGGGCCAACGTCCTGACTTTC	CASSFWNLASGANVLTF
TRBD1	medium-sized	TRBV7-2	TRBJ1-2	16	TGTGCCAGCAGCTTGGGACAGGAGGGCATGGGGTATGGCTACACCTTC	CASSLGQEGMGYGYTF
.	.	TRBV7-9	TRBJ1-1	15	TGTGCCAGCAGTTTGGGGGGGTATCGGAGGACTGAAGCTTTCTTT	CASSLGGYRRTEAFF
TRBD1	few	TRBV7-3	TRBJ1-6	17	TGTGCCATCCTGGGAACAGGGACAGGAAGATTCAATTCACCCCTCCACTTT	CAILGTGTGRFNSPLHF
TRBD1	.	TRBV5-5	TRBJ2-1	16	TGTGCCAGCAGCCCCCTGACAGGGGGCGCAGCGAATGAGCAGTTCTTC	CASSPLTGGAANEQFF
.	.	TRBV7-9	TRBJ2-5	18	TGTGCCAGCAGCTTAGCGCTTGGCCTAGTCCGGTCACGGGAGACCCAGTACTTC	CASSLALGLVRSRETQYF
.	few	TRBV10-3	TRBJ2-7	12	TGTGCCATCAGCGCCCTTCCCTACGAGCAGTACTTC	CAISALPYEQYF
.	.	TRBV6-1	TRBJ2-5	12	TGTGCCAGCGAGGGGGGAGGCGAGACCCAGTACTTC	CASEGGGETQYF
TRBD1	.	TRBV19	TRBJ1-5	16	TGTGCCAGTAGTACCGGGACAGGTGTATTCAATCAGCCCCAGCATTTT	CASSTGTGVFNQPQHF
.	.	TRBV2	TRBJ2-2	15	TGTGCCAGCAGTGTTCAGGGGATGAACACCGGGGAGCTGTTTTTT	CASSVQGMNTGELFF
.	.	TRBV15	TRBJ1-3	16	TGTGCCACCAGCTTCGGCAGGGGATCGGTTGGAAACACCATATATTTT	CATSFGRGSVGNTIYF
TRBD1	.	TRBV9	TRBJ1-6	16	TGTGCCAGCAGCGGCGGGGACAGCTTGGGGAGTCCACCCCTCCACTTT	CASSGGDSLGSPPLHF
.	.	TRBV5-4	TRBJ2-3	15	TGTGCCAGCAGCTTGGGAGCTACCGTTGAGAATACGCAGTATTTT	CASSLGATVENTQYF
TRBD2	.	TRBV11-2	TRBJ2-3	17	TGTGCCAGCAGCTCTCCGTCGGGACTAGTAAGCACAGATACGCAGTATTTT	CASSSPSGLVSTDTQYF
TRBD1	.	TRBV6-5	TRBJ2-3	15	TGTGCCAGCGGCGACAGGGGGCGCGAAACAGATACGCAGTATTTT	CASGDRGRETDTQYF
.	medium-sized	TRBV4-1	TRBJ1-1	18	TGCGCCAGCAGCCAAGATCGAGGGAAGACCGGAGGAGGCCCAGAAGCTTTCTTT	CASSQDRGKTGGGPEAFF
.	.	TRBV4-3	TRBJ1-2	14	TGCGCCAGCAGCCAAGAGACAGCTGACTATGGCTACACCTTC	CASSQETADYGYTF
.	.	TRBV27	TRBJ2-2	17	TGTGCCAGCAGGTTCGTTTCCCGGGACAAACGCACCGGGGAGCTGTTTTTT	CASRFVSRDKRTGELFF
.	.	TRBV9	TRBJ2-3	15	TGTGCCAGCAGCGTACGGGGGGCCGGCACAGATACGCAGTATTTT	CASSVRGAGTDTQYF
.	.	TRBV5-8	TRBJ2-1	16	TGTGCCAGCAGCCTGGATCTTACTAGCTCCTACAATGAGCAGTTCTTC	CASSLDLTSSYNEQFF
TRBD2	.	TRBV30	TRBJ2-2	15	TGTGCCTGGAGTAGACTAGCGATGAACACCGGGGAGCTGTTTTTT	CAWSRLAMNTGELFF
.	medium-sized	TRBV9	TRBJ2-5	13	TGTGCCAGCAGCCCAACGAGGGGAGAGACCCAGTACTTC	CASSPTRGETQYF
.	.	TRBV10-3	TRBJ1-4	18	TGTGCCATCAGTGCAAACGACGGTGGACGGAGCACTAATGAAAAACTGTTTTTT	CAISANDGGRSTNEKLFF
TRBD2	once	TRBV27	TRBJ2-3	16	TGTGCCAGCAGTCCGATAGCGGGGGGGCAGTCAGATACGCAGTATTTT	CASSPIAGGQSDTQYF
.	.	TRBV5-1	TRBJ2-5	11	TGCGCCAGCGGGTATGAAGAGACCCAGTACTTC	CASGYEETQYF
TRBD2	.	TRBV5-5	TRBJ2-7	15	TGTGCCAGCAGCACCTTAGCGGGGCCAACCTACGAGCAGTACTTC	CASSTLAGPTYEQYF
.	large	TRBV6-5	TRBJ1-1	14	TGTGCCAGCCTCTCAAGGGGTTCTCGGACTGAAGCTTTCTTT	CASLSRGSRTEAFF
TRBD1	.	TRBV27	TRBJ1-1	14	TGTGCCAGCAGTTCGCGACAGGGAATCCCTGAAGCTTTCTTT	CASSSRQGIPEAFF
.	.	TRBV6-1	TRBJ1-1	15	TGTGCCAGCAGTGTGTCGTCTAACCCGAACACTGAAGCTTTCTTT	CASSVSSNPNTEAFF
.	once	TRBV18	TRBJ1-4	15	TGTGCCAGCTCACGCCGGGACACGGAGAATGAAAAACTGTTTTTT	CASSRRDTENEKLFF